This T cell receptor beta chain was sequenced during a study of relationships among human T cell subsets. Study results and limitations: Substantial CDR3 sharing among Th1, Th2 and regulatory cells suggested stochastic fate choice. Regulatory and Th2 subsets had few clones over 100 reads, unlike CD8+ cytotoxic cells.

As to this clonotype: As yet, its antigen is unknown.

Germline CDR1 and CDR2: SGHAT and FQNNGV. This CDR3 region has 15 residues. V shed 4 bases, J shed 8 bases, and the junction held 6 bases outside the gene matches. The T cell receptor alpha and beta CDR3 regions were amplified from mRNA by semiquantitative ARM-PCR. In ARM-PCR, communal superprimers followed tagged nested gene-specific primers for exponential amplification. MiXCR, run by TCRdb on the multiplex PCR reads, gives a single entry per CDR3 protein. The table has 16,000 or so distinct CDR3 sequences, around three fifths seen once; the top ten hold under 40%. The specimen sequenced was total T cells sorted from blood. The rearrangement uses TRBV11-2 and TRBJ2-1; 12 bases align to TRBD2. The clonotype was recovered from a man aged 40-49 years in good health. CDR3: CASSSRLAGADEQFF. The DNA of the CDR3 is TGTGCCAGCAGCTCAAGACTAGCGGGGGCAGATGAGCAGTTCTTC.